The 27 T cell receptor beta chains reported below all come from one sample, sequenced in a study of OX40 agonist ivuxolimab in advanced cancers. Clones were sequenced by immunoSEQ multiplex PCR, and TCRdb holds only the in-frame ones, with some missing. The data contain about 92,000 clones, about 84% of them singletons. Sequenced here: CD4+ or CD8+ T cells sorted from blood, sampled in a trial of the OX40 agonist ivuxolimab. All receptors derive from an adult with an advanced solid tumor such as melanoma, head and neck, liver or kidney cancer.

The chain carries TRBV7-2 and TRBJ1-1, with unresolved D. From germline, CDR1 is SGHTA and CDR2 FQGNSA. The CDR3 totals 16 residues. Trimming pared 1 base from V and 0 bases from J, leaving 12 bases between. Here the CDR3 DNA reads TGTGCCAGCAGCTTAGTTTCCGGACGCCTGAACACTGAAGCTTTCTTT. Translated, it gives CASSLVSGRLNTEAFF.

The rearrangement uses TRBV5-6 and TRBJ2-7, with 12 bases fitting TRBD1. The CDR3 length is 14 residues. Germline loops: CDR1 SGHDT, CDR2 YYEEEE. With V trimmed by 4 bases and J by 6 bases, 5 bases remained unmatched. The CDR3 region has the DNA TGTGCCAGCAGCCGCCGGGACAGGGGGCCCGAGCAGTACTTC. This codes for CASSRRDRGPEQYF. Based on the CDR3 plus reference TRBV5-6 and TRBJ2-7, the full variable domain is DAGVTQSPTHLIKTRGQQVTLRCSPKSGHDTVSWYQQALGQGPQFIFQYYEEEERQRGNFPDRFSGHQFPNYSSELNVNALLLGDSALYLCASSRRDRGPEQYFGPGTRLTVT.

This chain joins TRBV29-1 and TRBJ2-2; D perhaps matches TRBD1 (6 bases). CDR1 and CDR2 (germline): SQVTM, ANQGSEA. This CDR3 has 13 amino acids. V was cut by 6 bases and J by 1 base, with 9 bases left in between. CDR3 in amino acids: CSVARGNTGELFF. As DNA, the CDR3 is TGCAGCGTGGCCAGGGGGAACACCGGGGAGCTGTTTTTT.

The chain uses TRBV11-2 and TRBJ2-5; 7 nucleotides match TRBD2. Germline lookup yields CDR1 SGHAT and CDR2 FQNNGV. The length of the CDR3 is 15 residues. V was pared by 2 bases and J by 0 bases, with 3 bases of the junction left unmatched. The CDR3 DNA reads TGTGCCAGCAGCTTACGTGGGAGGGACCAAGAGACCCAGTACTTC. Encoded protein: CASSLRGRDQETQYF.

The chain recombines TRBV5-1 with TRBJ1-2; D possibly corresponds to TRBD1 (5 bases). The CDR3 is made up of 16 amino acids. Trimming removed 4 bases from V and 2 bases from J, with 18 bases in between. Germline V CDR1 and CDR2: SGHRS, YFSETQ. This CDR3 is CASSPGTASGNYGYTF. The CDR3 DNA reads as TGCGCCAGCAGCCCCGGGACCGCCTCCGGCAACTATGGCTACACCTTC.

The chain joins TRBV9 to TRBJ2-1; 10 bases are shared with TRBD1. The CDR3 has 16 residues. The junction had 8 bases not matched to a gene; V was cut back by 3 bases and J by 5 bases. The germline V gene has CDR1 SGDLS and CDR2 YYNGEE. The CDR3 protein is CASSADRGLPDNEQFF. CDR3 in DNA: TGTGCCAGCAGCGCAGACAGGGGGCTTCCCGACAATGAGCAGTTCTTC.

The V and J genes are TRBV30 and TRBJ1-4; TRBD1 might be the D (5 bases). Germline lookup yields CDR1 GTSNPN and CDR2 SVGIG (reference sequence). Trimming took 8 bases from V and 8 from J, leaving 18 bases between them. The CDR3 has 13 amino acids. The CDR3 coding sequence is TGTGCCGGCGCTGGGGGGGGTGTGGAAAAACTGTTTTTT. Its translation is CAGAGGGVEKLFF.

This chain uses TRBV6-1 with TRBJ2-7, with TRBD1 identical over 8 bases. There are 14 residues in the CDR3. Germline V CDR1 and CDR2: MNHNS, SASEGT. V was pared by 3 bases and J by 3 bases, with 4 bases of the junction left unmatched. In DNA form, the CDR3 reads TGTGCCAGCAGTGACGACAGGGGACGCTACGAGCAGTACTTC. It specifies CASSDDRGRYEQYF.

As to this clone: The sample contains more than one DNA sequence encoding this CDR3. The genes are TRBV9 and TRBJ1-2, with TRBD1 matching 9 bases. This CDR3 has 15 amino acids. CDR1 is SGDLS and CDR2 is YYNGEE in the germline V gene. Trimming removed 3 bases from V and 0 bases from J; junction bases left unmatched: 3. Written as DNA, the CDR3 is TGTGCCAGCAGCGAGCGGGACAGGGCTAACTATGGCTACACCTTC. Translated: CASSERDRANYGYTF.

This rearrangement joins TRBV2 to TRBJ2-6; no clear D gene. The CDR3 is made up of 14 amino acids. V was clipped by 5 bases and J by 4 bases, with 9 bases between them. Germline values: CDR1 SNHLY, CDR2 FYNNEI. CDR3 region: CASSPDRGANVLTF. As DNA, the CDR3 is TGTGCCAGCAGTCCCGACCGGGGGGCCAACGTCCTGACTTTC.

V and J are TRBV4-1 and TRBJ2-7; TRBD2 aligns across 9 bases. Trimming removed 11 bases from V and 2 bases from J; junction bases left unmatched: 10. The CDR3 has 14 amino acids. Germline lookup yields CDR1 MGHRA and CDR2 YSYEKL. CDR3 protein: CAVASGILTYEQYF. CDR3 DNA sequence: TGCGCCGTTGCTAGCGGGATCCTCACCTACGAGCAGTACTTC.

The table lists this clone with many counts. The sample carries other DNA sequences with the same CDR3. This chain joins TRBV7-9 and TRBJ1-4, with D perhaps matching TRBD1 (5 bases). This CDR3 region has 16 residues. V lost 3 bases and J 3 bases, leaving 14 bases between the germline ends. Per germline, CDR1 SEHNR and CDR2 FQNEAQ (reference sequence). In DNA form, the CDR3 reads TGTGCCAGCAGCTTGGGGCAGGGACCCTCTAATGAAAAACTGTTTTTT. Its protein is CASSLGQGPSNEKLFF.

The chain links TRBV10-3 to TRBJ2-2; 11 bases fit TRBD2. Germline CDR1 reads ENHRY; CDR2 reads SYGVKD. With 4 bases clipped from V and 4 bases from J, the junction kept 8 bases outside the gene matches. The CDR3 loop spans 17 amino acids. The CDR3 loop reads CAISASGTSGATGELFF. CDR3 nucleotide sequence: TGTGCCATCAGTGCGAGTGGGACTAGCGGAGCCACCGGGGAGCTGTTTTTT.

The chain has TRBV6-5 and TRBJ2-3; 8 positions match TRBD1. V dropped 7 bases and J dropped 3; count of bases not matched to a gene: 3. The CDR3 has 13 residues. Per germline, CDR1 MNHEY and CDR2 SVGAGI. The CDR3 DNA reads as TGTGCCAGCAAAGGACAGGGTACAGATACGCAGTATTTT. Translation gives CASKGQGTDTQYF.

This clone was counted only a few times. The chain joins TRBV19 to TRBJ1-5; TRBD1 agrees at 9 bases. Trimming removed 3 bases from V and 7 bases from J; junction bases left unmatched: 7. The length of the CDR3 is 15 residues. Per the germline V gene, CDR1 is LNHDA and CDR2 is SQIVND (reference sequence). The CDR3 DNA reads TGTGCCAGTAGTATGCAACAGGGGGCCGGGCAGCCCCAGCATTTT. Amino acid sequence: CASSMQQGAGQPQHF.

This clone has a single count. This chain connects TRBV7-9 to TRBJ1-1; D remains unclear. The V end was cut by 3 bases, the J end by 1 base, with 12 bases between. CDR3 length: 15 residues. Germline V CDR1 and CDR2: SEHNR, FQNEAQ (reference sequence). Here the CDR3 DNA reads TGTGCCAGCAGCTTTCTGACGGGCGCGAACACTGAAGCTTTCTTT. It yields the protein CASSFLTGANTEAFF.

V usage is TRBV29-1 and J usage is TRBJ2-1; D remains ambiguous. Germline V gene sequence: CDR1 SQVTM, CDR2 ANQGSEA. V was cut by 7 bases and J by 0 bases, with 13 bases left in between. This CDR3 spans 14 amino acids. The CDR3 sequence is CSAKVPSSYNEQFF. Here the CDR3 DNA reads TGCAGCGCTAAGGTCCCAAGCTCCTACAATGAGCAGTTCTTC.

This chain joins TRBV12-5 and TRBJ1-1; a weak D match, TRBD1 (6 bases). The CDR3 runs to 13 residues. Trimming removed 4 bases at V and 3 bases at J, with 9 bases between. CDR1 and CDR2 from the germline V gene are LGHNT and FRNRAP. The CDR3 nucleotides are TGTGCTAGTGGTTCACAGGGTTACACTGAAGCTTTCTTT. Its translation: CASGSQGYTEAFF.

The gene calls are TRBV27 and TRBJ2-5, with 10 bases aligning to TRBD2. The CDR3 extends over 16 amino acids. V was pared by 3 bases and J by 4 bases, with 8 bases of the junction left unmatched. Germline V CDR1 and CDR2: MNHEY, SMNVEV (reference sequence). The CDR3 sequence: CASSFSSGSWRETQYF. The CDR3 nucleotides are TGTGCCAGCAGTTTTTCTAGCGGGAGTTGGAGAGAGACCCAGTACTTC.

This sequence joins TRBV5-6 and TRBJ1-1, with 7 bases aligning to TRBD1. Per the germline V gene, CDR1 is SGHDT and CDR2 is YYEEEE. V trimming: 5 bases; J trimming: 0 bases; junction bases outside the gene matches: 7. This CDR3 comprises 15 residues. The CDR3 loop reads CASRGQSFMNTEAFF. The CDR3 nucleotides are TGTGCCAGCAGGGGACAGTCCTTTATGAACACTGAAGCTTTCTTT. Full variable domain (missing parts from reference TRBV5-6 and TRBJ1-1): DAGVTQSPTHLIKTRGQQVTLRCSPKSGHDTVSWYQQALGQGPQFIFQYYEEEERQRGNFPDRFSGHQFPNYSSELNVNALLLGDSALYLCASRGQSFMNTEAFFGQGTRLTVV.

CDR3 region: CASSHPGQGAFEKLFF. The DNA of the CDR3 is TGTGCCAGCAGCCACCCAGGACAGGGGGCGTTTGAAAAACTGTTTTTT. The chain combines TRBV4-2 with TRBJ1-4; 11 bases are shared with TRBD1. The length of the CDR3 is 16 residues. V lost 3 bases and J lost 7; bases outside the gene matches: 7. Germline V gives CDR1 LGHNA, CDR2 YNFKEQ.

This chain links TRBV25-1 with TRBJ1-3; TRBD1 agrees at 7 bases. V dropped 5 bases and J dropped 2; count of bases not matched to a gene: 12. The CDR3 runs 17 residues. CDR1 and CDR2 (germline): MGHDK, SYGVNS. CDR3 sequence: CASSWGTGEVAGNTIYF. Here the CDR3 DNA reads TGTGCCAGCAGTTGGGGAACAGGGGAAGTTGCTGGAAACACCATATATTTT.

This clone was counted a single time. CDR3 protein: CASSQDSPRDTQYF. The CDR3 DNA is TGCGCCAGCAGCCAAGATTCCCCCCGGGATACGCAGTATTTT. The chain links TRBV4-3 to TRBJ2-3; the D is unclear. The CDR3 is 14 amino acids. The germline V and J ends were trimmed by 0 bases and 6 bases, with 10 bases remaining between them. Germline lookup yields CDR1 LGHNA and CDR2 YSLEER.

This chain joins TRBV5-1 and TRBJ2-3; D not resolved. The CDR3 consists of 13 residues. Germline V gene lookup returns CDR1 SGHRS and CDR2 YFSETQ. Trimming removed 4 bases from V and 6 bases from J, with 12 bases in between. The CDR3: CASSPLGFDTQYF. CDR3 sequence (DNA): TGCGCCAGCAGCCCCCTCGGGTTCGATACGCAGTATTTT.

The chain uses TRBV9 and TRBJ2-3; D call uncertain. CDR3 length: 14 residues. Germline CDR1 reads SGDLS; CDR2 reads YYNGEE. With 4 bases removed from V and 8 bases from J, the gap between germline ends came to 17 bases. The CDR3 region is CASSNPTPGGTQYF. As DNA, the CDR3 is TGTGCCAGCAGCAACCCGACCCCCGGCGGTACGCAGTATTTT.

The chain has TRBV7-9 and TRBJ2-7; D is unresolved. The CDR3 is 12 residues long. Germline values: CDR1 SEHNR, CDR2 FQNEAQ (reference sequence). Trimming left V 2 bases short and J 3 bases short, with 5 bases between. CDR3 DNA sequence: TGTGCCAGCAGCTTACATGGCTACGAGCAGTACTTC. Translation gives CASSLHGYEQYF.

This clone showed up just once. The CDR3 is CASSVKRGGDEQFF. The CDR3, as DNA: TGTGCCAGCAGCGTAAAACGGGGGGGAGATGAGCAGTTCTTC. The chain uses TRBV9 and TRBJ2-1; 8 nucleotides agree with TRBD2. CDR3 size: 14 residues. Germline loops: CDR1 SGDLS, CDR2 YYNGEE. Trimming at V came to 1 base and at J to 8 bases, leaving 5 bases not matched to a gene.